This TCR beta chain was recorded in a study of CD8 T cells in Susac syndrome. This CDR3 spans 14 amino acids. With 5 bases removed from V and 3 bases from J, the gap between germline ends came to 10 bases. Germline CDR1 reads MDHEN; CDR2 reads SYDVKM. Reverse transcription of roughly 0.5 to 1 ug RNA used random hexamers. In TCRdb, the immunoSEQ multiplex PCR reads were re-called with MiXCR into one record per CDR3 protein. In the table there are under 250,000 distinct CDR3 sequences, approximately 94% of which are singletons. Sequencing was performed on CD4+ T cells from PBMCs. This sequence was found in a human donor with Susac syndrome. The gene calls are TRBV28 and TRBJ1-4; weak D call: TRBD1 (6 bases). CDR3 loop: CASSPPGANEKLFF. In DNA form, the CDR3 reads TGTGCCAGCAGTCCGCCAGGGGCTAATGAAAAACTGTTTTTT. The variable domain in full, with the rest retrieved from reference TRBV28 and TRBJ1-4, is DVKVTQSSRYLVKRTGEKVFLECVQDMDHENMFWYRQDPGLGLRLIYFSYDVKMKEKGDIPEGYSVSREKKERFSLILESASTNQTSMYLCASSPPGANEKLFFGSGTQLSVL.